This TCR beta chain was captured by sequencing in a study of OX40 agonist ivuxolimab in advanced cancers. Turning to the study itself: The dose of intravenous ivuxolimab that patients received every 2 weeks ranged from 0.01 to 10 mg/kg. With a range of 23 to 79, age averaged approximately 60 years, and more than 75% were male.

The CDR3 sequence is 16 residues long. From germline, CDR1 is ENHRY and CDR2 SYGVKD. The trim removed 0 bases at V and 6 bases at J, leaving 8 bases unmatched. TCRdb's copy holds only in-frame clones and misses some; the assay was immunoSEQ multiplex PCR. The data contain 70,000 to 75,000 clones, approximately 82% of them singletons. The chain recombines TRBV10-3 with TRBJ2-5, with 9 bases fitting TRBD2. This clonotype originated in an adult with an advanced solid tumor such as melanoma, head and neck, liver or kidney cancer. Sequenced here: CD4+ or CD8+ T cells sorted from blood, sampled in a trial of the OX40 agonist ivuxolimab. CDR3: CAISESSAGGMKTQYF. CDR3 sequence (DNA): TGTGCCATCAGTGAGTCGTCAGCGGGGGGCATGAAGACCCAGTACTTC.